Detailed here is one TCR beta chain. What it binds is not known. The data belong to a study of lymphopenia after photon versus proton radiotherapy. CDR3 size: 14 residues. Germline CDR1 is WSHSY and CDR2 is SAAADI. Trimming pared 8 bases from V and 0 bases from J, leaving 13 bases between. Study-wide results and caveats: Post-nadir TCR diversity decline inversely tracked overall survival among those who died. Oligoclonal CD8+ Temra expansion after nadir drove photon patients' diversity drop.

The method was immunoSEQ multiplex PCR; TCRdb's version includes in-frame clones alone and lacks a portion of them. Of 23,000 or so clones in the sample, roughly 87% are singletons; the top ten hold roughly 19%. The sequence was obtained from a man in his forties or fifties with gastric cancer. The chain recombines TRBV10-2 with TRBJ1-2; possibly TRBD1 for D (6 bases). The specimen comprised peripheral blood, sampled from a patient treated with photon-based radiotherapy. The CDR3 loop is CASFVPGANYGYTF. DNA of the CDR3: TGCGCCAGCTTCGTCCCAGGGGCTAACTATGGCTACACCTTC.